Described below is a single TCR beta chain sequence and its context. CDR3 length: 16 amino acids. In germline, CDR1 is SEHNR, CDR2 FQNEAQ (reference sequence). Germline trimming cut 5 bases from V and 4 bases from J; bases unmatched to any gene: 5. The hyperthyroidism patients had all been newly diagnosed, and their disease duration was under 2 months. Their ages ranged from 18 to 65 years. For the diagnoses, clinical symptoms, serum thyroxine and TRAb, thyroid ultrasound and orbital computed tomography were used. The PBMCs studied were ones that came from 10 ml fresh peripheral blood. There were TCR beta CDR3 regions amplified from RNA transcripts. Carried out on the TCR CDR3, a first-round RT-PCR used the HTBI primer set. TCRdb re-analysed the multiplex PCR reads in MiXCR, keeping a single row per CDR3 protein. Of about 560,000 distinct CDR3 sequences detected, approximately 16% appear once; the ten largest clones hold approximately 18%.

The record originates from a study of T cells in Graves' hyperthyroidism and ophthalmopathy. The sequence was collected from a woman younger than 35 with Graves' hyperthyroidism. The rearrangement joins TRBV7-9 to TRBJ2-6, with 10 bases matching TRBD1. The sequencing input was blood. In DNA form, the CDR3 reads TGTGCCAGCAGCGCCGACAGGGGGCGAGGGGCCAACGTCCTGACTTTC. Amino acid sequence: CASSADRGRGANVLTF.